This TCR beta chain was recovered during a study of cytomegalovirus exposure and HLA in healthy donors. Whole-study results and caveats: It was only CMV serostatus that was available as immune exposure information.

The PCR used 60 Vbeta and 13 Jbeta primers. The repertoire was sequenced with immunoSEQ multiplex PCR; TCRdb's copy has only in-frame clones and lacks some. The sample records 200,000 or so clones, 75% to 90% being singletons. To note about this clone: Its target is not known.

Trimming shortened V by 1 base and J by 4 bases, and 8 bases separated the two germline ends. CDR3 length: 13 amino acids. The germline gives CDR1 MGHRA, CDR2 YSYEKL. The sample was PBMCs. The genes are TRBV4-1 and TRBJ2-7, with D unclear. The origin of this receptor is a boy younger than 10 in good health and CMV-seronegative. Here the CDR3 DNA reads TGCGCCAGCAGCCAAGTTGTCGGGTACGAGCAGTACTTC. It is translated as CASSQVVGYEQYF.